This T cell receptor (beta chain) originates from a study of cytomegalovirus exposure and HLA in healthy donors. Both 60 Vbeta primers and 13 Jbeta primers went into the PCR. Repertoires were generated with immunoSEQ multiplex PCR, while TCRdb's copy carries only in-frame clones and drops some. The sample contains about 95,000 clones, just under 80% of which appear only once. Comment on this clone: Its antigen is undetermined.

Study-level points and caveats: Only CMV serostatus was available as immune exposure information. Researchers reportedly found TCR beta sequences accurately predicted most subjects' HLA-A and HLA-B alleles. Later on, an analysis showed TCR association rates differing by HLA locus, with DRB1 the most and HLA-C the fewest. Association of a missense DCLRE1C variant with TCR beta V- and J-gene trimming was reported in a later analysis.

The CDR3 is 16 residues long. Looked up from germline, CDR1 is SGDLS and CDR2 is YYNGEE. V dropped 2 bases and J dropped 4; count of bases not matched to a gene: 8. The chain has TRBV9 and TRBJ2-1; TRBD2 matches at 8 bases. The clonotype was recovered from a woman aged 40 to 50 in good health and CMV-seropositive. Specimen: PBMCs. The DNA for the CDR3 is TGTGCCAGCAGCGTCGAAACTAGCGGAGAGTACAATGAGCAGTTCTTC. Amino acids: CASSVETSGEYNEQFF.